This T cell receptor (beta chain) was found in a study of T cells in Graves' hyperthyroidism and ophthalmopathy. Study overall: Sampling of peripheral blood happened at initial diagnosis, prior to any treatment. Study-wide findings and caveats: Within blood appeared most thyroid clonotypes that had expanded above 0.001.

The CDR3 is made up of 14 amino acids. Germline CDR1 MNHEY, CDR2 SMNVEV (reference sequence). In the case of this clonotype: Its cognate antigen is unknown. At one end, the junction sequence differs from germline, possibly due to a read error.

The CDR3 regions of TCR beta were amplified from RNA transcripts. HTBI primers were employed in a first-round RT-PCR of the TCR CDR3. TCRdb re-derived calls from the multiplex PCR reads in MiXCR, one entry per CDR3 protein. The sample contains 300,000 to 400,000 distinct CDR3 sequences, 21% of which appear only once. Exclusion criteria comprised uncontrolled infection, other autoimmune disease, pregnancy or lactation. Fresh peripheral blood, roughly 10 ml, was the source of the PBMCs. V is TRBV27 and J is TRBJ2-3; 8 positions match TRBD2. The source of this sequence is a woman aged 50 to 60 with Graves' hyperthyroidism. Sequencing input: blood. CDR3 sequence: CTSSYTGGQRTQYF. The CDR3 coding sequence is TGTACCAGCAGTTATACGGGGGGGCAAAGGACGCAGTATTTT.